These 24 T cell receptor beta chains were all obtained from the same sample, sequenced in a study of T-cell reconstitution after alpha-beta-depleted transplantation in children. Construction of the TCRbeta library involved unique molecular identifiers. One entry per CDR3 protein results from TCRdb running MiXCR on the PCR reads. The sample consists of some 550,000 distinct CDR3 sequences, about a sixth of them appearing once. Sequenced here: PBMCs from the stem cell graft donor, sampled from the stem cell graft. The source of these receptors is a human donor who donated a stem cell graft to a child with acute lymphoblastic leukemia.

The rearrangement joins TRBV7-8 to TRBJ1-5; a possible D gene is TRBD1 (6 bases). Trimming cost V 1 base and J 5 bases, with 9 bases left between them. There are 14 residues in the CDR3. Per the germline V gene, CDR1 is SGHVS and CDR2 is FQNEAQ. The CDR3 loop is CASSLVTGYQPQHF. The CDR3 nucleotides read TGTGCCAGCAGCTTAGTGACAGGATATCAGCCCCAGCATTTT.

This clonotype has only a few counts. The rearrangement links TRBV4-1 to TRBJ1-2, with TRBD1 identical over 9 bases. Germline V gives CDR1 MGHRA, CDR2 YSYEKL. Germline trimming cut 1 base from V and 4 bases from J; bases unmatched to any gene: 7. This CDR3 comprises 16 residues. CDR3 sequence (DNA): TGCGCCAGCAGCCAAGCCCCGGGACAGGGTGTCTATGGCTACACCTTC. Translated: CASSQAPGQGVYGYTF.

This clonotype turned up a few times. This chain connects TRBV6-5 to TRBJ2-4, with D perhaps given as TRBD1 or TRBD2 (5 bases each). The CDR3 sequence is 15 residues long. Germline CDR1 is MNHEY and CDR2 is SVGAGI. V was clipped by 2 bases and J by 0 bases, with 8 bases between them. CDR3 protein: CASSYGTLAKNIQYF. CDR3 nucleotides: TGTGCCAGCAGTTACGGGACCTTAGCCAAAAACATTCAGTACTTC.

The chain links TRBV20-1 to TRBJ2-2; 10 bases align to TRBD2. CDR1 and CDR2 from the germline V gene are DFQATT and SNEGSKA (reference sequence). Trimming took 1 base from V and 3 from J; bases not matched to a gene: 8. CDR3 length: 17 residues. The CDR3 loop reads CSARGPTLAGDTGELFF. The CDR3 DNA reads TGCAGTGCTAGAGGCCCTACGCTAGCGGGGGACACCGGGGAGCTGTTTTTT.

The genes are TRBV5-1 and TRBJ1-2; a possible D gene is TRBD1 (6 bases). Trimming shortened V by 4 bases and J by 1 base, and 17 bases separated the two germline ends. CDR1 SGHRS and CDR2 YFSETQ come from the germline V gene. The CDR3 spans 16 residues. The CDR3 nucleotides are TGCGCCAGCAGCCGCCCAGGGGTGGTCGATAACTATGGCTACACCTTC. The encoded protein is CASSRPGVVDNYGYTF. Variable domain in full (rest from reference TRBV5-1 and TRBJ1-2): KAGVTQTPRYLIKTRGQQVTLSCSPISGHRSVSWYQQTPGQGLQFLFEYFSETQRNKGNFPGRFSGRQFSNSRSEMNVSTLELGDSALYLCASSRPGVVDNYGYTFGSGTRLTVV.

Concerning this clonotype itself: A read error may produce the germline difference seen at one junction end. The V and J genes are TRBV5-1 and TRBJ2-7; D not certain. Per germline, CDR1 SGHRS and CDR2 YFSETQ. The CDR3 is made up of 16 amino acids. The CDR3 spells CASRLAPRGSDYEQYF. CDR3 bases: TGCGCCAGCAGATTGGCCCCCCGCGGTTCCGACTACGAGCAGTACTTC.

This clonotype has only a few counts. This chain joins TRBV29-1 and TRBJ1-2; maybe TRBD1 (6 bases). From germline, CDR1 is SQVTM and CDR2 ANQGSEA. The V and J ends lost 6 bases and 4 bases respectively, with 15 bases between them. There are 13 residues in the CDR3. CDR3 nucleotide sequence: TGCAGCGTCCTGACAGGCACTCCCTATGGCTACACCTTC. Encoded protein: CSVLTGTPYGYTF.

Points on this clonotype: At one boundary the junction diverges from the germline segment, which might be a read error. The CDR3 DNA follows: TGTGCCAGCAGCCAGGGTAGCGATCAGCCCCAGCATTTT. Residues: CASSQGSDQPQHF. The rearrangement uses TRBV7-6 and TRBJ1-5, with D perhaps matching TRBD1 (5 bases). This CDR3 has 13 amino acids. Germline values: CDR1 SGHVS, CDR2 FNYEAQ.

This clonotype was seen only once. The V and J genes are TRBV7-9 and TRBJ1-1, with 8 positions matching TRBD1. This CDR3 contains 15 residues. CDR1 and CDR2 (germline): SEHNR, FQNEAQ (reference sequence). The ends lost 5 bases at V and 1 base at J; junction bases unmatched: 6. DNA of the CDR3: TGTGCCAGCAGCCGACAGGGGATGCCGAACACTGAAGCTTTCTTT. This encodes CASSRQGMPNTEAFF.

This clonotype was seen more than once but under ten times. V usage is TRBV20-1 and J usage is TRBJ2-5, with D possibly called TRBD1 or TRBD2 (6 bases each). Germline V gives CDR1 DFQATT, CDR2 SNEGSKA (reference sequence). The CDR3 is 12 residues long. Here the CDR3 DNA reads TGCAGCCGAACAGGAGGGGGAGAGACCCAGTACTTC. Translated: CSRTGGGETQYF.

V gene TRBV29-1 combines with J gene TRBJ2-7, with D uncertain. This CDR3 has 12 residues. Trimming stripped 5 bases from V and 2 bases from J, with 10 bases between. The germline gives CDR1 SQVTM, CDR2 ANQGSEA. DNA of the CDR3: TGCAGCGTTTATGAGAACACCTACGAGCAGTACTTC. Translation gives CSVYENTYEQYF.

This clonotype was seen more than once but under ten times. V gene TRBV7-2 combines with J gene TRBJ2-1, with TRBD1 identical over 7 bases. Per germline, CDR1 SGHTA and CDR2 FQGNSA. The CDR3 is 16 residues long. Unmatched junction bases numbered 7, after V lost 5 bases and J lost 0 bases. The DNA of the CDR3 is TGTGCCAGCAGCCTATCGGACAGGAGCTCCTACAATGAGCAGTTCTTC. This codes for CASSLSDRSSYNEQFF.

This clonotype has just a few counts. The chain links TRBV20-1 to TRBJ2-2, with D uncertain. This CDR3 is 16 amino acids long. Per the germline V gene, CDR1 is DFQATT and CDR2 is SNEGSKA (reference sequence). Trimming stripped 1 base from V and 0 bases from J, with 12 bases between. CDR3 bases: TGCAGTGCTAGAGCCGGGCCTCTCTCGAACACCGGGGAGCTGTTTTTT. Protein product: CSARAGPLSNTGELFF.

The chain links TRBV29-1 to TRBJ2-3, with D possibly being TRBD1 (5 bases). Germline lookup yields CDR1 SQVTM and CDR2 ANQGSEA. Trimming left V 6 bases short and J 1 base short, with 17 bases between. The CDR3 has 15 residues. CDR3 in amino acids: CSVAGISPGTDTQYF. CDR3 in DNA: TGCAGCGTCGCAGGGATCTCGCCCGGCACAGATACGCAGTATTTT.

The rearrangement links TRBV5-1 to TRBJ1-1, with TRBD1 matching over 7 bases. V lost 3 bases to trimming and J lost 1 base; unmatched junction nucleotides: 6. The V gene's germline CDR1 is SGHRS and CDR2 YFSETQ. The CDR3 consists of 15 residues. As DNA, the CDR3 is TGCGCCAGCAGCTCCCAGACAGGGAAGAACACTGAAGCTTTCTTT. Translation gives CASSSQTGKNTEAFF.

V and J are TRBV7-8 and TRBJ1-5; D gene ambiguous. Deletions cut 3 bases from V and 1 base from J, with 4 bases between. Germline CDR1 reads SGHVS; CDR2 reads FQNEAQ. The CDR3 totals 13 residues. CDR3: CASSLPSNQPQHF. CDR3 nucleotides: TGTGCCAGCAGCTTGCCCAGCAATCAGCCCCAGCATTTT.

This clonotype was picked up a small number of times. This chain connects TRBV28 to TRBJ2-7; D gene uncertain. The CDR3 extends over 12 amino acids. The germline gives CDR1 MDHEN, CDR2 SYDVKM. V was shortened by 5 bases and J by 6 bases, with 11 bases between the two germline ends. DNA for the CDR3: TGTGCCAGCAGTGGTGCACTCTCCGAGCAGTACTTC. Amino acids: CASSGALSEQYF.

At least ten counts were recorded for this clonotype. The chain carries TRBV5-5 and TRBJ1-2; D perhaps matches TRBD1 (5 bases). The CDR3 covers 12 residues. V was shortened by 5 bases and J by 2 bases, with 7 bases between the two germline ends. The germline V gene encodes CDR1 SGHKS and CDR2 YYEKEE (reference sequence). This CDR3 reads CASSDRNYGYTF. The CDR3 coding sequence is TGTGCCAGCAGTGACAGAAACTATGGCTACACCTTC.

The CDR3 loop is CASSYIGTSPYEQYF. The CDR3 DNA reads TGTGCCAGCAGTTATATCGGGACAAGTCCTTACGAGCAGTACTTC. V gene TRBV27 combines with J gene TRBJ2-7; D is possibly TRBD1 (6 bases). This CDR3 region has 15 residues. V was pared by 4 bases and J by 4 bases, with 17 bases between. Germline V CDR1 and CDR2: MNHEY, SMNVEV (reference sequence).

This clonotype has a handful of counts. The chain recombines TRBV2 with TRBJ2-2; 9 bases line up with TRBD1. The CDR3 is made up of 13 amino acids. V trimming: 8 bases; J trimming: 7 bases; junction bases outside the gene matches: 5. Germline V gives CDR1 SNHLY, CDR2 FYNNEI. DNA of the CDR3: TGTGCCAGCCAGAGACAGGGGGTCGGGGAGCTGTTTTTT. This encodes CASQRQGVGELFF.

This clonotype was detected only a few times. V usage is TRBV5-1 and J usage is TRBJ1-6, with D unclear. CDR1 is SGHRS and CDR2 is YFSETQ in the germline V gene. The CDR3 extends over 15 amino acids. V was pared by 5 bases and J by 10 bases, with 19 bases between. The CDR3 spells CASRHDIREGSPLHF. Here the CDR3 DNA reads TGCGCCAGCAGACACGACATACGGGAAGGATCACCCCTCCACTTT. The variable domain in full, with the rest retrieved from reference TRBV5-1 and TRBJ1-6, is KAGVTQTPRYLIKTRGQQVTLSCSPISGHRSVSWYQQTPGQGLQFLFEYFSETQRNKGNFPGRFSGRQFSNSRSEMNVSTLELGDSALYLCASRHDIREGSPLHFGNGTRLTVT.

The chain has TRBV7-9 and TRBJ2-1; 7 positions match TRBD1. Germline CDR1 is SEHNR and CDR2 is FQNEAQ (reference sequence). V was pared by 5 bases and J by 0 bases, with 10 bases of the junction left unmatched. This CDR3 has 17 amino acids. DNA for the CDR3: TGTGCCAGCAGCCAAGTAGGCGCAGGGGGCTCCTACAATGAGCAGTTCTTC. It encodes CASSQVGAGGSYNEQFF.

This clonotype was found a few times. The J gene is TRBJ1-3, the V gene TRBV10-3; TRBD1 aligns across 8 bases. This CDR3 has 14 residues. Unmatched junction bases numbered 8, after V lost 11 bases and J lost 2 bases. The germline V gene encodes CDR1 ENHRY and CDR2 SYGVKD. The CDR3 loop is CAFLDRVTGNTIYF. Written as DNA, the CDR3 is TGTGCCTTCCTGGACAGGGTAACTGGAAACACCATATATTTT.

This clonotype has just a few counts. The chain uses TRBV5-1 and TRBJ2-2, with D unresolved. The CDR3 has 17 amino acids. The germline CDR1 and CDR2 sequences are SGHRS and YFSETQ. Trimming stripped 1 base from V and 2 bases from J, with 15 bases between. CDR3 nucleotides: TGCGCCAGCAGCTTGTTGCTCAAAACCCTTAACACCGGGGAGCTGTTTTTT. It codes for CASSLLLKTLNTGELFF.